Following are 3 T cell receptor beta chains from one sample sequenced in a study of blood T cells in healthy people across ages. Through a sample-barcoded 5' primer and a J-beta primer mix, a second PCR was run for about 6 to 12 cycles. TCRdb re-analysed the 5' RACE reads in MiXCR, keeping a single row per CDR3 protein. The sample holds 950,000 to 1,200,000 distinct CDR3 sequences, roughly two fifths seen once. Sequencing was performed on blood. The receptors were sampled from a man aged 18 to 35 in good health.

In this sample, this clonotype turned up a few times. This sequence joins TRBV25-1 and TRBJ2-1, with 16 bases that match TRBD2. From germline, CDR1 is MGHDK and CDR2 SYGVNS. The CDR3 is made up of 19 amino acids. V shed 4 bases, J shed 2 bases, and the junction held 8 bases outside the gene matches. The CDR3 reads CASSATPGTSGGAYNEQFF. The CDR3, as DNA: TGTGCCAGCAGTGCGACGCCTGGGACTAGCGGGGGGGCCTACAATGAGCAGTTCTTC.

The chain couples TRBV29-1 to TRBJ1-1, with D uncertain. Germline V CDR1 and CDR2: SQVTM, ANQGSEA. The CDR3 runs to 10 residues. The V end was cut by 5 bases, the J end by 2 bases, with 3 bases between. CDR3 nucleotides: TGCAGCGTTACAAACACTGAAGCTTTCTTT. It encodes CSVTNTEAFF.

This clonotype was recorded a few times. The CDR3 DNA reads as TGTGCCAGCAGTGCAGGGACCAATCAGCCCCAGCATTTT. It codes for CASSAGTNQPQHF. The chain joins TRBV25-1 to TRBJ1-5; TRBD1 might be the D (5 bases). Germline V gives CDR1 MGHDK, CDR2 SYGVNS. The CDR3 length is 13 residues. The V and J ends lost 4 bases and 3 bases respectively, with 7 bases between them.